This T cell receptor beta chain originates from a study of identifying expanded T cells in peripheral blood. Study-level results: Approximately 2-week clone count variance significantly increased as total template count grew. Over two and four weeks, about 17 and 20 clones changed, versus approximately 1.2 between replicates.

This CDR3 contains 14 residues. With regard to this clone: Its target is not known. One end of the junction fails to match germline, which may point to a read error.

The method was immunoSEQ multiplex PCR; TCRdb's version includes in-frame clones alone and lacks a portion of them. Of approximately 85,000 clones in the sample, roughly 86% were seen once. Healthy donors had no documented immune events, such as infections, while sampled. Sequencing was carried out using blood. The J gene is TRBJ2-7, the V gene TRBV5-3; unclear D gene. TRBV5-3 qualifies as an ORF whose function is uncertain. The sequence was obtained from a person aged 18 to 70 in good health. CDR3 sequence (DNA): TGTGCCAGCAGCTTGGATGACGTTTCCTACGAGCAGTACTTC. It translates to CASSLDDVSYEQYF.